Following are 14 T cell receptor beta chains from one sample sequenced in a study of blood T cell repertoires in COVID-19. The protocol was immunoSEQ multiplex PCR, while the TCRdb copy is restricted to in-frame clones and leaves out a portion. The sample lists about 81,000 clones, roughly 90% occurring once. The sequenced material came from peripheral blood. The receptor set was obtained from a man between 70 and 80 years old with active or convalescent COVID-19.

The chain employs TRBV5-1 and TRBJ2-2; tentative D call: TRBD1 (6 bases). The CDR3 length is 15 residues. Trimming left V 0 bases short and J 8 bases short, with 14 bases between. Germline V gene sequence: CDR1 SGHRS, CDR2 YFSETQ. The CDR3 DNA follows: TGCGCCAGCAGCTTGGGCCTGGGGGCTCAGGGGGAGCTGTTTTTT. Translating gives CASSLGLGAQGELFF.

The chain combines TRBV20-1 with TRBJ1-2; D is ambiguous. CDR3 length equals 13 residues. Germline assignment: CDR1 DFQATT and CDR2 SNEGSKA (reference sequence). Trimming took 3 bases from V and 4 from J, leaving 12 bases between them. Here the CDR3 DNA reads TGCAGTGCTAGTTTCTCGAGCCGCTATGGCTACACCTTC. Residues: CSASFSSRYGYTF.

The chain couples TRBV30 to TRBJ2-5; 7 bases align to TRBD2. The germline V gene has CDR1 GTSNPN and CDR2 SVGIG (reference sequence). J gave up 3 bases and V 2 bases, and 3 bases lay outside the gene matches. CDR3 length: 13 residues. CDR3 region: CAWSYGRKETQYF. The CDR3 DNA sequence: TGTGCCTGGAGTTACGGGAGGAAAGAGACCCAGTACTTC.

CDR3 sequence: CASSLPGGPQDTQYF. Written as DNA, the CDR3 is TGTGCCAGCAGTCTCCCGGGGGGGCCACAGGATACGCAGTATTTT. The V and J genes are TRBV6-5 and TRBJ2-3; 8 positions match TRBD2. J gave up 6 bases and V 5 bases, and 10 bases lay outside the gene matches. Germline V gene lookup returns CDR1 MNHEY and CDR2 SVGAGI. This CDR3 is built from 15 residues.

This chain connects TRBV6-6 to TRBJ1-2; the D gene is possibly TRBD1 (5 bases). V gave up 6 bases and J gave up 3 bases, with 20 bases separating them. CDR1 and CDR2 (germline): MNHNY, SVGAGI (reference sequence). This CDR3 comprises 16 residues. The CDR3: CASRPNTGDGDYGYTF. DNA for the CDR3: TGTGCCAGCAGGCCAAATACAGGAGATGGGGACTATGGCTACACCTTC.

V usage is TRBV5-1 and J usage is TRBJ1-2, with TRBD1 identical over 8 bases. Germline V gives CDR1 SGHRS, CDR2 YFSETQ. The CDR3 totals 15 residues. J lost 5 bases, V lost 0 bases, and 6 bases had no gene match. DNA of the CDR3: TGCGCCAGCAGCTTGGAGCAGGGGGCGACTTATGGCTACACCTTC. Translation gives CASSLEQGATYGYTF. The whole variable domain, filled in from reference TRBV5-1 and TRBJ1-2, reads KAGVTQTPRYLIKTRGQQVTLSCSPISGHRSVSWYQQTPGQGLQFLFEYFSETQRNKGNFPGRFSGRQFSNSRSEMNVSTLELGDSALYLCASSLEQGATYGYTFGSGTRLTVV.

This chain joins TRBV6-5 and TRBJ1-1; tentatively, D is TRBD1 (5 bases). CDR1 and CDR2 from the germline V gene are MNHEY and SVGAGI. The CDR3 is 14 residues long. V lost 5 bases, J lost 1 base, and 11 bases lay in between. The CDR3 DNA follows: TGTGCCAGCAGTACAAGACAGACGAACACTGAAGCTTTCTTT. As protein: CASSTRQTNTEAFF.

DNA for the CDR3: TGTGCCAGCGCGTTACAGGGCTATGGAAACACCATATATTTT. Amino acid sequence: CASALQGYGNTIYF. This chain links TRBV19 with TRBJ1-3, with D tentatively TRBD1 (6 bases). This CDR3 region has 14 residues. V shed 9 bases and J shed 3 bases, with 15 bases lying between them. Germline V lookup: CDR1 LNHDA, CDR2 SQIVND (reference sequence).

V and J are TRBV9 and TRBJ1-6; a possible D gene is TRBD1 (6 bases). Trimming stripped 0 bases from V and 8 bases from J, with 9 bases between. CDR1 is SGDLS, CDR2 YYNGEE, per germline. CDR3 length: 14 residues. The CDR3 DNA reads TGTGCCAGCAGCGTAGCAGGGGAAGATTCACCCCTCCACTTT. Its protein is CASSVAGEDSPLHF. The whole variable domain, filled in from reference TRBV9 and TRBJ1-6, reads DSGVTQTPKHLITATGQRVTLRCSPRSGDLSVYWYQQSLDQGLQFLIQYYNGEERAKGNILERFSAQQFPDLHSELNLSSLELGDSALYFCASSVAGEDSPLHFGNGTRLTVT.

The chain combines TRBV7-3 with TRBJ1-1; 7 nucleotides agree with TRBD1. CDR1 is SGHTA, CDR2 FQGTGA, per germline. This CDR3 contains 12 residues. The trim removed 5 bases at V and 7 bases at J, leaving 4 bases unmatched. CDR3 amino acids: CASSIQGGEAFF. In DNA, the CDR3 is TGTGCCAGCAGCATTCAGGGGGGTGAAGCTTTCTTT.

V and J are TRBV24-1 and TRBJ2-2; 8 bases match TRBD1. CDR3 size: 16 residues. V lost 4 bases to trimming and J lost 3 bases; unmatched junction nucleotides: 6. CDR1 and CDR2 (germline): KGHDR, SFDVKD. The CDR3 here is CATSESDRGDTGELFF. The DNA for the CDR3 is TGTGCCACCAGTGAGTCTGACAGGGGCGACACCGGGGAGCTGTTTTTT.

The rearrangement uses TRBV27 and TRBJ1-3; maybe TRBD1 (6 bases). The V and J ends lost 5 bases and 2 bases respectively, with 16 bases between them. The CDR3 runs 16 residues. Germline V gene lookup returns CDR1 MNHEY and CDR2 SMNVEV (reference sequence). DNA for the CDR3: TGTGCCAGCAGTCCGAAATTCAGGGGACCTGGAAACACCATATATTTT. Its translation is CASSPKFRGPGNTIYF.

This clone was detected once. This chain uses TRBV6-2 or TRBV6-3 with TRBJ2-1, with TRBD1 as a possible D gene (6 bases). Germline loops: CDR1 MNHEY, CDR2 SVGEGT. The CDR3 loop spans 13 amino acids. Deletions cut 5 bases from V and 3 bases from J, with 8 bases between. CDR3 sequence (DNA): TGTGCCAGCAGTCGGGACAACTACAATGAGCAGTTCTTC. Translation: CASSRDNYNEQFF.

The chain recombines TRBV11-2 with TRBJ2-5; 9 bases fit TRBD2. Germline V lookup: CDR1 SGHAT, CDR2 FQNNGV. CDR3 length: 16 residues. V shed 0 bases, J shed 5 bases, and the junction held 7 bases outside the gene matches. The CDR3 is CASSLDSAGGWETQYF. Written as DNA, the CDR3 is TGTGCCAGCAGCTTAGATTCTGCGGGGGGGTGGGAGACCCAGTACTTC.